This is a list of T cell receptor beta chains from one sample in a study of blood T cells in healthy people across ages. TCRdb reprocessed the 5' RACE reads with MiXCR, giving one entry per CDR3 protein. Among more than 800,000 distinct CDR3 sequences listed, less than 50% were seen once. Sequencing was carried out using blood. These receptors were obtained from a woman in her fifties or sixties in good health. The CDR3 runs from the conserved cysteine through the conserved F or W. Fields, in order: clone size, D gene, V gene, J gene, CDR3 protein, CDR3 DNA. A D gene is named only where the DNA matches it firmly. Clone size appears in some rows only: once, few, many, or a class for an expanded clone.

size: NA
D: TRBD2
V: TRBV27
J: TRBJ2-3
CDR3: CASRPTSGRTDTQYF
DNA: TGTGCCAGCAGACCGACTAGCGGGCGAACAGATACGCAGTATTTT

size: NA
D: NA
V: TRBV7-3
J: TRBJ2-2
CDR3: CASSVNHGELFF
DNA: TGTGCCAGCAGCGTCAACCACGGGGAGCTGTTTTTT

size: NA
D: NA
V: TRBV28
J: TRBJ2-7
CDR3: CASSLPGREQYF
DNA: TGTGCCAGCAGTTTGCCGGGCCGCGAGCAGTACTTC

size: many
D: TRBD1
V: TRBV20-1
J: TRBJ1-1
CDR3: CSALTGGSTEAFF
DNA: TGCAGTGCGCTCACAGGGGGCAGTACTGAAGCTTTCTTT

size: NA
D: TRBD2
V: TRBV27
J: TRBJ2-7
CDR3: CASSGSGTSGFYEQYF
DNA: TGTGCCAGCAGTGGTTCCGGGACTAGCGGATTCTACGAGCAGTACTTC

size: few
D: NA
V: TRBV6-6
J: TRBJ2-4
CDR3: CASSYVSVIQYF
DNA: TGTGCCAGCAGTTACGTTTCCGTCATTCAGTACTTC

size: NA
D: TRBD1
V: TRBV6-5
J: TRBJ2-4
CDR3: CASSPGTGRANIQYF
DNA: TGTGCCAGCAGCCCCGGGACAGGGCGTGCAAACATTCAGTACTTC

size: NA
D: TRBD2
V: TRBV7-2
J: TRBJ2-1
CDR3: CASNSTGTSGFDSNEQFF
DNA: TGTGCCAGCAACTCAACCGGGACTAGCGGCTTCGATTCGAATGAGCAGTTCTTC

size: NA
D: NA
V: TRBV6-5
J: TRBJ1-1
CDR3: CASSYVPAAEAFF
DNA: TGTGCCAGCAGTTACGTCCCGGCCGCTGAAGCTTTCTTT

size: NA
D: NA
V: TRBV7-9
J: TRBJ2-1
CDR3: CASSLPDGKFYNEQFF
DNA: TGTGCCAGCAGCTTACCCGACGGGAAGTTCTACAATGAGCAGTTCTTC

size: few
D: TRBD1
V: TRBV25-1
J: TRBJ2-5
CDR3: CASNDRGQETQYF
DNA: TGTGCCAGCAATGACAGGGGCCAAGAGACCCAGTACTTC

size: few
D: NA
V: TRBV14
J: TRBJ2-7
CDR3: CATASGLAAKGEQYF
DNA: TGTGCAACAGCAAGCGGGTTGGCAGCAAAGGGCGAGCAGTACTTC

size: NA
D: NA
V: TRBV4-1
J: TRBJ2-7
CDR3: CASSPEDTFYEQYF
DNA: TGCGCCAGCAGCCCAGAGGACACTTTCTACGAGCAGTACTTC

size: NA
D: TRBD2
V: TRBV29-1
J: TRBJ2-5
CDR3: CSAELAGGYRYQETQYF
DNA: TGCAGCGCTGAACTAGCGGGGGGCTATCGGTACCAAGAGACCCAGTACTTC

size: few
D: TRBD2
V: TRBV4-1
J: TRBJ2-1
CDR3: CASSQEPQSGSGDEQFF
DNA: TGCGCCAGCAGCCAAGAACCCCAAAGCGGGAGCGGGGATGAGCAGTTCTTC

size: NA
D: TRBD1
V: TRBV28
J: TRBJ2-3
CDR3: CASRETGDNTDTQYF
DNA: TGTGCCAGCAGAGAGACAGGGGATAACACAGATACGCAGTATTTT

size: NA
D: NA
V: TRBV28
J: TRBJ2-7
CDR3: CASRPGQTTYEQYF
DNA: TGTGCCAGCAGGCCGGGTCAGACGACATACGAGCAGTACTTC

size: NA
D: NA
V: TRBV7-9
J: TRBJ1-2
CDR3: CASSLQTLGSVYGYTF
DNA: TGTGCCAGCAGCTTACAAACTTTAGGTTCCGTCTATGGCTACACCTTC

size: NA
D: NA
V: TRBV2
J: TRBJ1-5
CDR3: CASKVLRGNQPQHF
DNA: TGTGCCAGCAAGGTCCTCAGAGGCAATCAGCCCCAGCATTTT

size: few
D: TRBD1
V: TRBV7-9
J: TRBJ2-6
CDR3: CASSLLTGGFSGANVLTF
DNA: TGTGCCAGCAGCTTACTGACAGGGGGCTTCTCTGGGGCCAACGTCCTGACTTTC